This T cell receptor (beta chain) came from a study of shared clonotypes between healthy human individuals (TCRdb year 2020). About the investigation overall: A few men and a couple of women, aged 18 to 49 years, made up the cohort. To estimate repertoire size and how much clonotype sharing occurs between individuals, the study deeply sequenced the blood TCR repertoires of about 5 healthy adults. Different laboratories and diverse techniques were used to prepare libraries and sequence TCR repertoires, to increase sequencing depth and limit assay-specific biases. Per donor, leukapheresis produced somewhere between about 0.85 and 10 billion PBMCs. What the study reported, not specific to this receptor: Pairwise subsampling led to the expectation that sequencing depth would affect the degree of clonotype sharing among donors. The genetic and exposure-history diversity represented was limited by the small number of donors. Sampling was limited to blood, and TCR repertoires in tissue likely differ from TCR repertoires in blood.

Using the deep immunoSEQ assay, TCR CDR3 regions were amplified from genomic DNA by multiplex PCR. Extracted genomic DNA from each cell subset was spread evenly across all wells of several immunoSEQ 96-well plates, with each plate serving as a replicate. Each replicate PCR for unsorted PBMC received about 0.3 ug genomic DNA, equal to 30,000 to 35,000 T cell genomes. Unsorted PBMC genomic DNA was sequenced across ten immunoSEQ deep assay plates. Purified libraries were quantified with a Qubit 3.0 fluorometer, sized on a Bioanalyzer 2100, and re-quantified with the KAPA Library Quantification kit. Every immunoSEQ 96-well plate was sequenced on a separate single-read 150-cycle Illumina NextSeq 550 flow cell. On the study's bioinformatics: Because only junctional sequences without quality scores were contained in the immunoSEQ output, filtering matching that applied to full-length reads could not be performed. Sequences were annotated with PyIR, a Python wrapper for IgBLAST v1.9, and V/J genes and CDR3 were assigned using IMGT germline references. Reads with weak V/J assignments (E-value above 1e-6), missing CDR3, stop codons, out-of-frame junctions, or ambiguous translated residues were removed. A V3J clonotype was defined by an identical inferred V gene, J gene, and CDR3 amino acid sequence. The percentage overlap between two repertoires was calculated by dividing the number of shared unique clonotypes by the size of the smaller repertoire. Repertoire richness was assessed with RTK rarefaction, the Chao1 estimator, and Recon v2.1 estimates of unobserved clonotypes. The table comes from immuneACCESS by way of TCRdb, which keeps in-frame sequences with V and J called. Part of the clones is missing from these tables; in studies checked, under half for an unresolved V gene and the rest for unknown reasons. V and J calls and clone size are as listed in that table; D and trimming were resolved from the DNA. In all, the sample holds more than 400,000 clones, and around four fifths of those were seen once. The ten biggest clones cover 9.5% to 15% of the sample.

CDR1 and CDR2 are read off the germline V gene as SGHRS and YFSETQ. The CDR3 holds 16 amino acids from the cysteine to the phenylalanine. Solely the CDR3 DNA is kept, with 48 bases framed from the first base. Germline trimming amounts to 0 bases on V and 4 bases on J, with 9 as the count of junction bases outside the gene matches. Details on this clone: Which antigen it targets is not known. No much larger clone is present one base from it, and per-base qualities are unavailable.

Healthy HIV-negative adults with no recently reported acute infections or vaccinations were included as donors. Every donor was a Caucasian adult residing in Nashville, Tennessee, USA. In the unsorted samples, roughly 90 million PBMCs were counted, and genomic DNA was extracted using the QIAamp DNA Blood Mini kit. After blood collection by leukapheresis, PBMCs were isolated using Ficoll-Histopaque density gradient centrifugation and then cryopreserved in the vapor phase of liquid nitrogen. The sequence derives from a woman in her forties in good health. Some clones in this sample may be carry-over from other donors' samples. Sequencing was performed on PBMCs. The chain employs TRBV5-1 and TRBJ2-7; 8 nucleotides in the junction match TRBD2. At the DNA level, the sequence is TGCGCCAGCAGCTTGGATCCGTCCACTAGCGGTTACGAGCAGTACTTC. Translated, it gives CASSLDPSTSGYEQYF.